The rows below give T cell receptor beta chains drawn from one sample of a study of blood T cells in healthy people across ages. Using its own MiXCR run on the 5' RACE reads, TCRdb lists one record per CDR3 protein. The sample comprises 1.5 million to 2 million distinct CDR3 sequences, roughly 50% of which are singletons, and less than 2.5% rests with the top ten. Specimen: blood. The receptors derive from a woman aged 40 to 50 in good health. The conserved cysteine and the conserved F or W are not part of the CDR3 here. Each record gives: D gene, V gene, J gene, clone size, CDR3 protein. The D gene is left open where the match is weak. Not every row has a clone size; where given, it reads once, few, many or a size class.

>TRBD2|TRBV9|TRBJ2-3|few
ASSRTSVEDTQY
>TRBD2|TRBV2|TRBJ2-5|-
ASSGTSGGPGETQY
>-|TRBV6-6|TRBJ1-1|-
ASVAPGHTEAF
>TRBD1|TRBV6-5|TRBJ1-1|-
ASSYWTGGGGTEAF
>-|TRBV20-1|TRBJ2-3|few
SAPPGLTDTQY
>-|TRBV20-1|TRBJ2-3|few
SAPRDSHSDTQY
>TRBD1|TRBV5-1|TRBJ1-2|few
ASSTRQGAPGYT
>-|TRBV6-2/TRBV6-3|TRBJ2-3|-
ASSSRQSSTDTQY
>TRBD1|TRBV20-1|TRBJ1-2|-
SADTGQSNYGYT
>-|TRBV5-6|-|-
ASSLANGKETQY
>TRBD1|TRBV29-1|TRBJ1-2|-
SVERTGDFYGYT
>-|TRBV12-3/TRBV12-4|TRBJ2-7|-
ASSLPGSSNEQY
>TRBD2|TRBV20-1|TRBJ2-7|-
SAERTSGSYEQY
>-|TRBV6-1|TRBJ2-7|few
ASSSMGTYEQY
>-|TRBV7-2|TRBJ2-7|-
ASSLEARGYEQY
>TRBD1|TRBV6-5|TRBJ1-4|-
ASSNDRGPNLIATNEKLF
>TRBD1|TRBV19|TRBJ1-2|few
ASMSRQGGNYGYT
>-|TRBV2|TRBJ2-5|few
ASSGGVPETQY
>-|TRBV29-1|TRBJ1-4|few
SAGGGSEKLF
>-|TRBV29-1|TRBJ1-4|-
SAGGGNEKLF
>TRBD2|TRBV5-1|TRBJ2-4|-
ASSAGLAGVDEQY
>TRBD1|TRBV28|TRBJ2-7|few
ASSQDRDLEQY
>-|TRBV27|TRBJ2-1|few
ASSRLLEGYNEQF
>-|TRBV29-1|TRBJ2-7|-
SVGHGDYEQY
>TRBD2|TRBV6-2/TRBV6-3|TRBJ2-2|-
ASRRTSGNTGELF
>-|TRBV27|TRBJ2-7|-
ASRWGGPYNEQY
>TRBD1|TRBV10-3|TRBJ2-1|-
AISEPGSRGIVYNEQF
>TRBD1|TRBV7-9|TRBJ1-1|once
ASSFSSGTGVNTEAF
>-|TRBV27|TRBJ1-2|few
ASTTPGRRNYGYT
>-|TRBV29-1|TRBJ1-1|once
SDGGGGGTEAF
>TRBD1|TRBV6-2/TRBV6-3|TRBJ1-2|-
ASRTRTGEFGGYT
>TRBD2|TRBV20-1|TRBJ2-7|-
SASMRGGRLSYEQY
>TRBD1|TRBV4-1|TRBJ2-5|-
ASSPDRGRMETQY
>TRBD1|TRBV7-9|TRBJ2-3|few
ASRQGSDTDTQY
>-|TRBV4-3|TRBJ2-1|-
ASGAGSIGAEQF
>-|TRBV9|-|-
ASSALRGDEQY
>-|TRBV28|TRBJ2-5|-
ASSRRGVDETQY
>TRBD1|TRBV2|TRBJ2-4|-
ASSVEGQGGVVKNIQY
>TRBD2|TRBV4-3|TRBJ2-1|-
ASSQRSGGGSYNEQF
>-|TRBV3-1|TRBJ2-1|-
ASSHRWEQF
>TRBD1|TRBV6-5|TRBJ2-7|-
ASRDTGVSEQY
>TRBD2|TRBV7-2|TRBJ2-7|few
ASSFLSGALSYEQY
>TRBD2|TRBV6-2/TRBV6-3|TRBJ2-1|-
ASSYGTSVYNEQF
>-|TRBV24-1|TRBJ2-1|few
ATGRQYNEQF
>-|TRBV5-6|TRBJ2-1|-
ASSLLLVLRDEQF
>TRBD1|TRBV5-1|TRBJ2-1|few
ASSLQGAFYNEQF
>TRBD2|TRBV27|TRBJ2-5|-
ASSHGLVEGTQY
>-|TRBV20-1|TRBJ1-2|-
SAMGTRGPDGYT
>TRBD1|TRBV15|TRBJ1-4|-
ATSRLGQGGVKLF
>TRBD1|TRBV29-1|TRBJ1-2|few
SAQGGGSDYGYT
>-|TRBV5-1|TRBJ2-1|few
ASSTGTYEQF
>TRBD1|TRBV24-1|TRBJ2-3|-
ATSEGQGARTDTQY